These 25 T cell receptor beta chains came from one sample sequenced in a study of blood T cell repertoires in COVID-19. Clones were sequenced by immunoSEQ multiplex PCR, and TCRdb holds only the in-frame ones, with some missing. Counted here are roughly 140,000 clones, 85% occurring once; the ten biggest clones make up around 6.2%. Sequencing was done on a sample of PBMCs or T cells enriched from blood (not recorded which). The receptor source for this set is a woman between 35 and 50 years old who had recovered from COVID-19.

The rearrangement uses TRBV7-9 and TRBJ2-7; 7 bases are a match to TRBD1. From germline, CDR1 is SEHNR and CDR2 FQNEAQ (reference sequence). CDR3 length: 13 amino acids. Germline trimming cut 5 bases from V and 5 bases from J; bases unmatched to any gene: 6. DNA for the CDR3: TGTGCCAGCAGCCCGGACAGGATCGACGAGCAGTACTTC. It is translated as CASSPDRIDEQYF.

This clone was seen a few times. V gene TRBV4-2 combines with J gene TRBJ2-1; TRBD2 matches 15 bases. Trimming at V came to 0 bases and at J to 7 bases, leaving 1 base not matched to a gene. The CDR3 has 16 amino acids. Germline V gives CDR1 LGHNA, CDR2 YNFKEQ. The CDR3 protein is CASSQDGLAGGNEQFF. The DNA of the CDR3 is TGTGCCAGCAGCCAAGATGGACTAGCGGGGGGGAATGAGCAGTTCTTC.

This chain joins TRBV5-1 and TRBJ2-7; the D gene is possibly TRBD1 (6 bases). CDR3 length equals 17 residues. Germline V gene lookup returns CDR1 SGHRS and CDR2 YFSETQ. V shed 0 bases and J shed 1 base, with 17 bases lying between them. CDR3 in amino acids: CASSLAPHRVLSYEQYF. As DNA, the CDR3 is TGCGCCAGCAGCTTGGCCCCTCACAGGGTCCTTTCCTACGAGCAGTACTTC. The full variable domain, with the rest looked up from reference TRBV5-1 and TRBJ2-7, is KAGVTQTPRYLIKTRGQQVTLSCSPISGHRSVSWYQQTPGQGLQFLFEYFSETQRNKGNFPGRFSGRQFSNSRSEMNVSTLELGDSALYLCASSLAPHRVLSYEQYFGPGTRLTVT.

The chain carries TRBV6-1 and TRBJ2-7; D not certain. The V end was cut by 2 bases, the J end by 1 base, with 6 bases between. The CDR3 runs 13 residues. Germline CDR1 reads MNHNS; CDR2 reads SASEGT. The chain's CDR3 is CASSESNSYEQYF. The CDR3 coding sequence is TGTGCCAGCAGTGAATCCAATTCCTACGAGCAGTACTTC.

This chain joins TRBV13 and TRBJ1-4; TRBD1 matches 8 bases. The CDR3 has 16 residues. Losses at the gene ends were 5 bases for V and 6 bases for J; bases not matched to a gene: 11. The germline CDR1 and CDR2 sequences are PRHDT and FYEKMQ (reference sequence). Written as DNA, the CDR3 is TGTGCCAGCAGCGCCCCTCGGGGACAGGAGGATGAAAAACTGTTTTTT. Its translation: CASSAPRGQEDEKLFF.

V and J are TRBV9 and TRBJ2-7, with D perhaps TRBD1 (6 bases). The V end lost 3 bases, the J end lost 3 bases, and 7 bases lay between the germline ends. This CDR3 contains 12 residues. Germline loops: CDR1 SGDLS, CDR2 YYNGEE. The CDR3 DNA reads TGTGCCAGCAGCGAACAGGGCTACGAGCAGTACTTC. This sequence encodes CASSEQGYEQYF.

This chain connects TRBV5-4 to TRBJ2-7; 8 bases agree with TRBD2. Germline trimming cut 4 bases from V and 4 bases from J; bases unmatched to any gene: 10. The CDR3 is 15 amino acids. The germline CDR1 and CDR2 sequences are SGHNT and YYREEE (reference sequence). The CDR3 reads CASSPGLVVDYEQYF. The CDR3 nucleotides read TGTGCCAGCAGCCCGGGACTAGTCGTGGATTACGAGCAGTACTTC.

The gene calls are TRBV27 and TRBJ2-2, with TRBD1 identical over 8 bases. CDR3 length: 18 amino acids. V was clipped by 2 bases and J by 5 bases; unmatched bases: 13. In germline, CDR1 is MNHEY, CDR2 SMNVEV (reference sequence). The CDR3 region is CASSLIPLGQGGTGELFF. CDR3 coding DNA: TGTGCCAGCAGTTTAATCCCCCTAGGACAGGGAGGAACCGGGGAGCTGTTTTTT.

This chain uses TRBV3-1 (or the pseudogene TRBV3-2) with TRBJ2-2, with D maybe TRBD1 (5 bases). CDR3 length: 15 residues. CDR1 and CDR2 from the germline V gene are LGHDT and YNNKEL (reference sequence). V was pared by 6 bases and J by 0 bases, with 11 bases between. Here the CDR3 reads CASSLRQTNTGELFF. The CDR3 bases are TGTGCCAGCAGTCTCCGACAGACGAACACCGGGGAGCTGTTTTTT.

The J gene is TRBJ1-2, the V gene TRBV19; D unresolved. The CDR3 runs 16 residues. Trimming stripped 7 bases from V and 4 bases from J, with 22 bases between. Per germline, CDR1 LNHDA and CDR2 SQIVND (reference sequence). This CDR3 is CASIGSFGGPSYGYTF. CDR3 sequence (DNA): TGTGCCAGTATTGGATCATTTGGAGGGCCGTCCTATGGCTACACCTTC. Supplemented by reference TRBV19 and TRBJ1-2, the full variable domain reads DGGITQSPKYLFRKEGQNVTLSCEQNLNHDAMYWYRQDPGQGLRLIYYSQIVNDFQKGDIAEGYSVSREKKESFPLTVTSAQKNPTAFYLCASIGSFGGPSYGYTFGSGTRLTVV.

As for this clone: At one of its ends the junction is not consistent with the germline gene, which may arise from a read error. The chain is built from TRBV19 and TRBJ1-4, with 7 bases matching TRBD1. The CDR3 is made up of 14 amino acids. Germline V gene data show CDR1 as LNHDA and CDR2 as SQIVND (reference sequence). Here the CDR3 DNA reads TGTGCCAGTAGGACGACAGGGCGCGAAGGGAAAACTGTTTTT. Amino acids: CASRTTGREGKTVF.

The genes are TRBV19 and TRBJ1-1, with 9 nucleotides matching TRBD1. The germline gives CDR1 LNHDA, CDR2 SQIVND (reference sequence). Trimming removed 5 bases from V and 0 bases from J; junction bases left unmatched: 16. The CDR3 consists of 19 residues. The CDR3 nucleotides read TGTGCCAGTAGTTCCCCCCTGGACAGGGGTATTCGAATGAACACTGAAGCTTTCTTT. It encodes CASSSPLDRGIRMNTEAFF.

V gene TRBV19 combines with J gene TRBJ2-5; 12 nucleotides agree with TRBD2. Germline CDR1 LNHDA, CDR2 SQIVND (reference sequence). The CDR3 consists of 16 residues. V dropped 5 bases and J dropped 5; count of bases not matched to a gene: 9. The CDR3 loop reads CASSGYGLAGKETQYF. DNA of the CDR3: TGTGCCAGTAGTGGTTATGGACTAGCGGGAAAGGAGACCCAGTACTTC.

This clone was detected ten times or more. V and J are TRBV2 and TRBJ2-7; TRBD2 might be the D (7 bases). Germline V lookup: CDR1 SNHLY, CDR2 FYNNEI. The CDR3 totals 16 residues. The V gene lost 0 bases and the J gene lost 3 bases, with 15 bases spanning the gap. This chain's CDR3 is CASSEAGGASGYEQYF. The CDR3 DNA is TGTGCCAGCAGTGAAGCAGGGGGGGCTAGCGGCTACGAGCAGTACTTC.

The CDR3 loop reads CASSPGTSGSWEETQYF. The CDR3 DNA reads as TGTGCCAGCTCACCCGGGACTAGCGGGAGTTGGGAGGAGACCCAGTACTTC. The rearrangement uses TRBV18 and TRBJ2-5; TRBD2 matches 14 bases. The germline CDR1 and CDR2 sequences are KGHSH and LQKENI. The CDR3 runs 17 residues. Trimming removed 3 bases from V and 5 bases from J; junction bases left unmatched: 8. The variable domain in full, with the rest retrieved from reference TRBV18 and TRBJ2-5, is NAGVMQNPRHLVRRRGQEARLRCSPMKGHSHVYWYRQLPEEGLKFMVYLQKENIIDESGMPKERFSAEFPKEGPSILRIQQVVRGDSAAYFCASSPGTSGSWEETQYFGPGTRLLVL.

The chain is built from TRBV7-9 and TRBJ1-2; 9 bases fit TRBD1. The length of the CDR3 is 16 residues. Germline V gives CDR1 SEHNR, CDR2 FQNEAQ (reference sequence). Trimming at V came to 2 bases and at J to 7 bases, leaving 11 bases not matched to a gene. The CDR3: CASSLRWDRVGSGYTF. In nucleotides, the CDR3 is TGTGCCAGCAGCTTACGGTGGGACAGGGTGGGTTCTGGCTACACCTTC.

V is TRBV7-9 and J is TRBJ1-2, with D tentatively TRBD1 (5 bases). Trimming took off 4 bases at V and 8 bases at J, with 11 bases between the two ends. The CDR3 is 12 amino acids. Germline CDR1 and CDR2: SEHNR and FQNEAQ (reference sequence). The CDR3 DNA is TGTGCCAGCAGCTCTCAAAAGGGGGGCTACACCTTC. This translates into CASSSQKGGYTF.

This chain uses TRBV25-1 with TRBJ1-2; D remains unclear. V gave up 5 bases and J gave up 0 bases, with 4 bases separating them. This CDR3 is 12 amino acids long. The germline gives CDR1 MGHDK, CDR2 SYGVNS. CDR3 sequence (DNA): TGTGCCAGCAGTCTTCCTAACTATGGCTACACCTTC. The encoded protein is CASSLPNYGYTF.

This chain uses TRBV24-1 with TRBJ1-2; 7 bases are shared with TRBD1. CDR1 is KGHDR and CDR2 is SFDVKD in the germline V gene. This CDR3 contains 14 residues. J was trimmed by 8 bases and V by 6 bases; bases with no gene match: 11. CDR3 region: CATSTGAPGGGYTF. In nucleotides, the CDR3 is TGTGCCACCAGTACAGGGGCCCCGGGAGGGGGCTACACCTTC.

This clone has a single count. CDR3 DNA sequence: TGTGCCAGCAGTTTTTGGTTATTAGATGGCTACACCTTC. It yields the protein CASSFWLLDGYTF. The chain recombines TRBV12-3 or TRBV12-4 with TRBJ1-2; D uncertain. The CDR3 loop spans 13 amino acids. Between the trimmed V and J ends, which lost 3 bases and 6 bases, there was a span of 11 bases.

The rearrangement uses TRBV27 and TRBJ2-2; 7 nucleotides match TRBD2. Trimming at V came to 6 bases and at J to 5 bases, leaving 6 bases not matched to a gene. This CDR3 has 14 residues. Germline V CDR1 and CDR2: MNHEY, SMNVEV (reference sequence). The CDR3 region is CASRALAATGELFF. CDR3 DNA sequence: TGTGCCAGCAGGGCGCTAGCGGCTACCGGGGAGCTGTTTTTT.

The gene calls are TRBV5-5 and TRBJ2-7; the D is unclear. The CDR3 is 15 residues long. The germline gives CDR1 SGHKS, CDR2 YYEKEE (reference sequence). The V end was cut by 0 bases, the J end by 0 bases, with 10 bases between. The CDR3 DNA reads TGTGCCAGCAGCTTGGCTCAGGAACACTCCTACGAGCAGTACTTC. Protein: CASSLAQEHSYEQYF.

The J gene is TRBJ2-1, the V gene TRBV19; 11 bases are a match to TRBD1. CDR1 and CDR2 from the germline V gene are LNHDA and SQIVND (reference sequence). The CDR3 consists of 17 residues. V shed 2 bases and J 0 bases; nucleotides not matched to a gene: 3. In nucleotides, the CDR3 is TGTGCCAGTAGTATATCCGGGACAGGGGGCTCCTACAATGAGCAGTTCTTC. This encodes CASSISGTGGSYNEQFF.

The chain recombines TRBV4-2 with TRBJ2-7, with 13 nucleotides matching TRBD2. V was pared by 3 bases and J by 3 bases, with 8 bases of the junction left unmatched. CDR1 and CDR2 from the germline V gene are LGHNA and YNFKEQ. The CDR3 sequence is 17 residues long. CDR3 DNA sequence: TGTGCCAGCAGCCAGGATAGGACTAGCGGGAGTTTCTACGAGCAGTACTTC. It yields the protein CASSQDRTSGSFYEQYF.

The V gene is TRBV16, the J gene TRBJ2-1; 7 positions match TRBD2. CDR3 length equals 13 residues. CDR1 is KGHSY and CDR2 is FQNENV in the germline V gene. V dropped 4 bases and J dropped 6; count of bases not matched to a gene: 3. The CDR3 sequence is CASSLAGFNEQFF. CDR3 nucleotide sequence: TGTGCCAGCAGCCTAGCGGGTTTCAATGAGCAGTTCTTC.